Reported below is one TCR beta chain. The antigen remains unidentified. The data originate from a study of cytomegalovirus exposure and HLA in healthy donors. Study outcomes and limitations: Later analysis reportedly placed an Asian-associated ancestry cluster below the roughly 700-donor mean in N-insertions. In a later analysis, TCR beta V- and J-gene trimming was associated with a missense DCLRE1C variant. An assumption of roughly uniform sequencing depth across donors underlay the presence/absence analyses.

The study ran its PCR with 60 Vbeta and 13 Jbeta primers. Sequencing used immunoSEQ multiplex PCR; TCRdb keeps in-frame clones, though not all of them. The sample holds 100,000 to 150,000 clones, 75% to 85% seen once. This CDR3 has 14 amino acids. CDR1 MNHEY and CDR2 SVGAGI come from the germline V gene. The trim removed 5 bases at V and 5 bases at J, leaving 1 base unmatched. The chain links TRBV6-5 to TRBJ1-6, with 9 bases lining up with TRBD1. The source of this sequence is a man in his forties or fifties in good health and CMV-seronegative. The sequenced material came from PBMCs. In DNA, the CDR3 is TGTGCCAGCAGTGGGGACAGGGATAATTCACCCCTCCACTTT. Translated, it gives CASSGDRDNSPLHF.